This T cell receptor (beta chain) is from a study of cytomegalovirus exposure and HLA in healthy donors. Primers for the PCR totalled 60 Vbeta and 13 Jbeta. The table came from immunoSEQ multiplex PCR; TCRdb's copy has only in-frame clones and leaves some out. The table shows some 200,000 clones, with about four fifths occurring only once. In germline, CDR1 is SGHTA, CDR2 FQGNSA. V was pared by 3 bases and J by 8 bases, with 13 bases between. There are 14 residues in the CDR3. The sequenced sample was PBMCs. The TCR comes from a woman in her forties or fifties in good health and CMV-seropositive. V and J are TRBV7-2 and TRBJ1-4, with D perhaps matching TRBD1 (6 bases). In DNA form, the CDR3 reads TGTGCCAGCAGCTTTACAGGGTCTGGCGAAAAACTGTTTTTT. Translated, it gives CASSFTGSGEKLFF.